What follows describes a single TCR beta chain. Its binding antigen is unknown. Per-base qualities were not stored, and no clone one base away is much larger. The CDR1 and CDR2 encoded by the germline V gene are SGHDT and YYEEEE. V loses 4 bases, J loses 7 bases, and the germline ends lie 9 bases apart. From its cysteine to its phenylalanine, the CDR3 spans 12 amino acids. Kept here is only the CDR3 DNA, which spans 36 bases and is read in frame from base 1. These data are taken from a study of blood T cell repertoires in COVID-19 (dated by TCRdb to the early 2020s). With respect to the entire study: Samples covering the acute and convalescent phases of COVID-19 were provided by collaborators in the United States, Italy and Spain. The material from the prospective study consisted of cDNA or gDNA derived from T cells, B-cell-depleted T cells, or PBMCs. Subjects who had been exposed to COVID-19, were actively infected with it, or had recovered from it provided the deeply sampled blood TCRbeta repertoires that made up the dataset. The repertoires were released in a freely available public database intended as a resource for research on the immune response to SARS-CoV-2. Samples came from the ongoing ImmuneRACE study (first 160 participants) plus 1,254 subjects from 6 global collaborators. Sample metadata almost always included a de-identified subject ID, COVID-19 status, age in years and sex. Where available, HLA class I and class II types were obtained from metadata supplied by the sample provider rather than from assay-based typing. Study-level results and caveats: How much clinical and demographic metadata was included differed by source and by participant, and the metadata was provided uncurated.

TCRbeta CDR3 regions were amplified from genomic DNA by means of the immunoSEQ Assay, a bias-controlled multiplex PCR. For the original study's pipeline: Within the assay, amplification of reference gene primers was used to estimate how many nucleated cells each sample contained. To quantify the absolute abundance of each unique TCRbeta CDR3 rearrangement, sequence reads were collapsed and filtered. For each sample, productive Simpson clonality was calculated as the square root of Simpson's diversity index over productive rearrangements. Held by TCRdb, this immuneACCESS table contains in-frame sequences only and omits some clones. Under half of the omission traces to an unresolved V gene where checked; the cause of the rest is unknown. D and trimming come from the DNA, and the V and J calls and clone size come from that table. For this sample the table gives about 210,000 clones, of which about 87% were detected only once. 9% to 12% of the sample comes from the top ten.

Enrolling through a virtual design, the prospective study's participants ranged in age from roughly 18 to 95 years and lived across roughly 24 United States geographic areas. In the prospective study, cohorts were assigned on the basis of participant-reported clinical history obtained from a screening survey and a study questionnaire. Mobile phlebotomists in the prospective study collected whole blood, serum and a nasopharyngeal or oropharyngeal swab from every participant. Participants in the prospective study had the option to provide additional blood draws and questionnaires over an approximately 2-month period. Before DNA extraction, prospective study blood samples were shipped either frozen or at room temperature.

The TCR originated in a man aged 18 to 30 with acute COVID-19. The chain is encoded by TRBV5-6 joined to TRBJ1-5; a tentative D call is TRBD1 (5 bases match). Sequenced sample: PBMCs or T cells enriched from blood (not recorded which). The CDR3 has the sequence CASSQGIQPQHF. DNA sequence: TGTGCCAGCAGCCAGGGTATCCAGCCCCAGCATTTT. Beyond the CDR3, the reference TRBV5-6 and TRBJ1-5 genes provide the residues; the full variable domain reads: DAGVTQSPTHLIKTRGQQVTLRCSPKSGHDTVSWYQQALGQGPQFIFQYYEEEERQRGNFPDRFSGHQFPNYSSELNVNALLLGDSALYLCASSQGIQPQHFGDGTRLSIL.